The sequence of this T cell receptor (beta chain) was determined in a study of technical replicates of blood from a handful of donors. The germline gives CDR1 SGDLS, CDR2 YYNGEE. The CDR3 runs to 13 residues. The V gene lost 2 bases and the J gene lost 0 bases, with 4 bases spanning the gap. Profiled with immunoSEQ multiplex PCR; TCRdb holds only in-frame clones, not every one. The sample lists fewer than 90,000 clones, around 94% occurring once. The clonotype was recovered from a human donor in good health. The chain carries TRBV9 and TRBJ2-3; D gene unclear. Sample: T cells isolated from PBMCs. The CDR3 spells CASSVTSTDTQYF. The CDR3, as DNA: TGTGCCAGCAGCGTCACTAGCACAGATACGCAGTATTTT.